This T cell receptor beta chain was identified during a study of T cells in Graves' hyperthyroidism and ophthalmopathy. Overall study findings and caveats: In simple terms, a model built on 13 V-J features told ophthalmopathy apart from stable hyperthyroidism. Progression to ophthalmopathy was predicted a median of roughly 6.8 months early.

An approximately 10 ml volume of fresh peripheral blood provided the PBMCs. The CDR3 has 16 residues. In germline, CDR1 is SGHTA, CDR2 FQGNSA. V shed 1 base and J shed 0 bases, with 13 bases lying between them. This clonotype was seen only a few times. Its antigen is not identified. Authors of the study amplified TCR beta CDR3 regions from RNA transcripts. TCR CDR3 regions were first amplified by RT-PCR with HTBI primers. TCRdb ran MiXCR on the multiplex PCR reads and lists one entry per CDR3 protein. The sample yields 490,000 or so distinct CDR3 sequences, around 16% seen once. The specimen sequenced was blood. This clonotype originated in a woman in her 30s with Graves' ophthalmopathy. The rearrangement links TRBV7-2 to TRBJ2-7; no clear D gene. The chain's CDR3 is CASSLDRQSPSYEQYF. CDR3 DNA sequence: TGTGCCAGCAGCTTAGATAGGCAGTCGCCCTCCTACGAGCAGTACTTC.